Described below is a single TCR beta chain sequence and its context. These data are taken from a study of blood T cell repertoires in COVID-19. Sequencing used immunoSEQ multiplex PCR; TCRdb keeps in-frame clones, though not all of them. The data contain around 440,000 clones, about 91% of them singletons. The CDR3 covers 15 residues. Deletions cut 4 bases from V and 0 bases from J, with 11 bases between. In germline, CDR1 is MGHRA, CDR2 YSYEKL. The source material was peripheral blood. The receptor was isolated from a woman between 45 and 60 years old with COVID-19, enrolled during active disease. V usage is TRBV4-1 and J usage is TRBJ2-3; no firm D call. The CDR3 loop reads CASSPRQTSTDTQYF. The CDR3 nucleotides are TGCGCCAGCAGCCCGCGGCAGACTAGCACAGATACGCAGTATTTT.